These 30 T cell receptor beta chains were all obtained from the same sample, sequenced in a study of T cell changes during pregnancy in multiple sclerosis. Assay used: immunoSEQ multiplex PCR; TCRdb lists only in-frame clones, some missing. The sample lists under 55,000 clones; nearly 95% were seen once. This specimen was CD4+ T cells from peripheral blood mononuclear cells, taken after pregnancy. The receptors come from a female donor in good health, enrolled as a control in a pregnancy study.

This chain links TRBV7-2 with TRBJ2-1; 7 bases map to TRBD2. V was pared by 0 bases and J by 4 bases, with 15 bases of the junction left unmatched. Per germline, CDR1 SGHTA and CDR2 FQGNSA. The CDR3 spans 19 residues. The CDR3 region is CASSLALGRGGSPYNEQFF. In nucleotides, the CDR3 is TGTGCCAGCAGCTTAGCCCTTGGGAGAGGCGGGAGCCCTTACAATGAGCAGTTCTTC.

The rearrangement joins TRBV11-2 to TRBJ2-7; perhaps TRBD2 as D (5 bases). The CDR3 sequence is 15 residues long. V shed 4 bases and J shed 4 bases, with 17 bases lying between them. Germline V CDR1 and CDR2: SGHAT, FQNNGV. This CDR3 is CASSSPRRSRYEQYF. In DNA, the CDR3 is TGTGCCAGCAGCTCCCCAAGGAGGTCACGGTACGAGCAGTACTTC.

The CDR3 DNA sequence: TGTGCCAGCCGATCAGGGATAAGCTATGGCTACACCTTC. This translates into CASRSGISYGYTF. The J gene is TRBJ1-2, the V gene TRBV27, with a tentative D call TRBD1 (5 bases). This CDR3 contains 13 residues. V dropped 8 bases and J dropped 4 bases, with 14 bases sitting between them. Germline CDR1 and CDR2: MNHEY and SMNVEV (reference sequence).

The V and J genes are TRBV10-3 and TRBJ2-3; 11 positions agree with TRBD2. Germline CDR1 ENHRY, CDR2 SYGVKD. V was clipped by 3 bases and J by 4 bases; unmatched bases: 9. The CDR3 consists of 17 residues. The chain's CDR3 is CAISDPIKTSGADTQYF. For the CDR3, the DNA is TGTGCCATCAGTGACCCCATCAAGACTAGCGGGGCAGATACGCAGTATTTT.

The chain recombines TRBV5-1 with TRBJ2-7; 7 bases are a match to TRBD1. CDR1 SGHRS and CDR2 YFSETQ come from the germline V gene. The CDR3 extends over 14 amino acids. V dropped 4 bases and J dropped 5; count of bases not matched to a gene: 9. The CDR3 DNA follows: TGCGCCAGCAGCAACCCGACAGGGTCCAACGAGCAGTACTTC. Protein: CASSNPTGSNEQYF.

The chain uses TRBV10-3 and TRBJ1-4; D possibly corresponds to TRBD1 (5 bases). The CDR3 extends over 14 amino acids. Germline CDR1 and CDR2: ENHRY and SYGVKD. The V end lost 0 bases, the J end lost 7 bases, and 9 bases lay between the germline ends. The CDR3 protein is CAISESGRAEKLFF. The CDR3 DNA is TGTGCCATCAGTGAGTCGGGCAGGGCTGAAAAACTGTTTTTT.

V usage is TRBV5-4 and J usage is TRBJ2-5; 7 bases align to TRBD2. The CDR3 runs 14 residues. V dropped 2 bases and J dropped 1; count of bases not matched to a gene: 2. Germline-derived CDR1 and CDR2 are SGHNT and YYREEE (reference sequence). The CDR3 nucleotides read TGTGCCAGCAGCTTTGCTAGCGGCCAAGAGACCCAGTACTTC. This translates into CASSFASGQETQYF.

The rearrangement joins TRBV20-1 to TRBJ2-7; TRBD2 might be the D (5 bases). CDR1 and CDR2 from the germline V gene are DFQATT and SNEGSKA (reference sequence). V was shortened by 6 bases and J by 7 bases, with 10 bases between the two germline ends. The CDR3 runs 10 residues. This CDR3 reads CSANTGEQYF. In DNA form, the CDR3 reads TGCAGTGCCAATACGGGGGAGCAGTACTTC.

The rearrangement uses TRBV13 and TRBJ1-2; perhaps TRBD1 as D (5 bases). The germline V and J ends were trimmed by 5 bases and 1 base, with 11 bases remaining between them. The CDR3 runs 14 residues. Per germline, CDR1 PRHDT and CDR2 FYEKMQ (reference sequence). In nucleotides, the CDR3 is TGTGCCAGCAGCCGGGGGGGGGTTAACTATGGCTACACCTTC. This codes for CASSRGGVNYGYTF.

The chain couples TRBV19 to TRBJ1-1, with D hard to call. Trimming removed 5 bases from V and 2 bases from J, with 21 bases in between. CDR1 is LNHDA and CDR2 is SQIVND in the germline V gene (reference sequence). The CDR3 loop spans 17 amino acids. CDR3 amino acids: CASSQVPPWEGNTEAFF. CDR3 bases: TGTGCCAGTAGTCAGGTGCCACCTTGGGAGGGAAACACTGAAGCTTTCTTT.

The chain joins TRBV7-6 to TRBJ2-1, with 7 bases fitting TRBD1. The CDR3 contains 16 residues. V shed 4 bases, J shed 4 bases, and the junction held 10 bases outside the gene matches. Germline CDR1 reads SGHVS; CDR2 reads FNYEAQ. The CDR3 sequence: CASSSHRGGTYNEQFF. CDR3 DNA: TGTGCCAGCAGCTCGCACAGGGGCGGCACGTACAATGAGCAGTTCTTC. The full variable domain, rest sourced from reference TRBV7-6 and TRBJ2-1, is GAGVSQSPRYKVTKRGQDVALRCDPISGHVSLYWYRQALGQGPEFLTYFNYEAQQDKSGLPNDRFSAERPEGSISTLTIQRTEQRDSAMYRCASSSHRGGTYNEQFFGPGTRLTVL.

This clone has a single count. This rearrangement joins TRBV2 to TRBJ1-4, with 8 bases identical to TRBD1. CDR1 and CDR2 (germline): SNHLY, FYNNEI. There are 14 residues in the CDR3. After removal of 6 bases from V and 10 bases from J, the junction contained 10 bases not matched to a gene. The CDR3 DNA is TGTGCCAGCAGCGTCAGGGATCAGGGGGCAAAACTGTTTTTT. Encoded protein: CASSVRDQGAKLFF.

The CDR3 DNA reads TGCGCCAGCAGCTTGGGTCAGGGTGGTTCACCCCTCCACTTT. Translation: CASSLGQGGSPLHF. This rearrangement joins TRBV5-1 to TRBJ1-6, with D possibly matching TRBD1 (5 bases). The CDR3 consists of 14 residues. The germline CDR1 and CDR2 sequences are SGHRS and YFSETQ. The V gene lost 0 bases and the J gene lost 9 bases, with 10 bases spanning the gap.

The chain combines TRBV28 with TRBJ1-1; D ambiguous. Trimming took off 3 bases at V and 5 bases at J, with 7 bases between the two ends. The CDR3 runs to 12 residues. The germline V gene has CDR1 MDHEN and CDR2 SYDVKM. The CDR3 DNA follows: TGTGCCAGCAGTTTTCGAGGGACTGAAGCTTTCTTT. Amino acids: CASSFRGTEAFF.

This clone was observed a single time. The chain carries TRBV27 and TRBJ1-1; perhaps TRBD1 as D (6 bases). The CDR3 extends over 16 amino acids. The germline V and J ends were trimmed by 3 bases and 3 bases, with 17 bases remaining between them. CDR1 and CDR2 from the germline V gene are MNHEY and SMNVEV (reference sequence). The CDR3 sequence is CASSLRQAFTHTEAFF. The CDR3 DNA follows: TGTGCCAGCAGTTTGCGACAGGCGTTCACGCACACTGAAGCTTTCTTT.

The chain uses TRBV4-2 and TRBJ1-2; a possible D gene is TRBD1 (6 bases). Trimming removed 0 bases at V and 5 bases at J, with 16 bases between. Germline V gives CDR1 LGHNA, CDR2 YNFKEQ. The CDR3 loop spans 16 amino acids. The CDR3 region is CASSQDGGRVEYGYTF. Here the CDR3 DNA reads TGTGCCAGCAGCCAAGATGGGGGCAGGGTTGAGTATGGCTACACCTTC.

The rearrangement links TRBV18 to TRBJ2-7; 9 bases match TRBD1. CDR1 KGHSH and CDR2 LQKENI come from the germline V gene. The trim removed 2 bases at V and 6 bases at J, leaving 11 bases unmatched. The CDR3 spans 16 residues. The CDR3 DNA sequence: TGTGCCAGCTCACCAGGAAGGGGCTCGGGACAGGGCGAGCAGTACTTC. It specifies CASSPGRGSGQGEQYF.

The gene calls are TRBV5-1 and TRBJ2-1, with TRBD2 identical over 14 bases. This CDR3 region has 15 residues. The trim removed 3 bases at V and 8 bases at J, leaving 4 bases unmatched. The V gene's germline CDR1 is SGHRS and CDR2 YFSETQ. In DNA, the CDR3 is TGCGCCAGCAGCTCGGGACTAGCGGGGGTTGATGAGCAGTTCTTC. It specifies CASSSGLAGVDEQFF.

The gene calls are TRBV27 and TRBJ1-5; 10 bases map to TRBD1. The CDR3 runs 17 residues. CDR1 and CDR2 (germline): MNHEY, SMNVEV (reference sequence). With V trimmed by 5 bases and J by 0 bases, 7 bases remained unmatched. The CDR3 reads CASSRRQGAYSNQPQHF. CDR3 sequence (DNA): TGTGCCAGCAGTAGACGACAGGGGGCGTATAGCAATCAGCCCCAGCATTTT.

V is TRBV6-1 and J is TRBJ2-7; tentative D call: TRBD2 (6 bases). The CDR3 has 12 amino acids. Between the trimmed V and J ends, which lost 6 bases and 4 bases, there was a span of 10 bases. Germline V gene sequence: CDR1 MNHNS, CDR2 SASEGT. The CDR3 coding sequence is TGTGCCAGCAGCCGACTAGAGTACGAGCAGTACTTC. This translates into CASSRLEYEQYF.

This rearrangement joins TRBV19 to TRBJ2-3; tentative D call: TRBD1 (6 bases). Germline CDR1 is LNHDA and CDR2 is SQIVND (reference sequence). The ends were cut back, 3 bases at V and 0 bases at J, with 10 bases in the middle. CDR3 length equals 15 residues. The CDR3 here is CASSIGQPSTDTQYF. CDR3 sequence (DNA): TGTGCCAGTAGTATCGGACAGCCGAGCACAGATACGCAGTATTTT.

The V call is TRBV6-4, the J call TRBJ2-3, with D tentatively TRBD2 (6 bases). Between the trimmed V and J ends, which lost 2 bases and 2 bases, there was a span of 14 bases. This CDR3 has 16 residues. Germline V gene sequence: CDR1 MRHNA, CDR2 SNTAGT. The CDR3 sequence: CASSDRGEVSTDTQYF. CDR3 in DNA: TGTGCCAGCAGTGACAGAGGGGAGGTTTCCACAGATACGCAGTATTTT.

This rearrangement joins TRBV2 to TRBJ2-7; 7 bases map to TRBD2. The V gene's germline CDR1 is SNHLY and CDR2 FYNNEI. V gave up 6 bases and J gave up 2 bases; unmatched junction bases: 7. The CDR3 sequence is 14 residues long. CDR3 sequence reads: CASRVPGRAYEQYF. The CDR3 DNA follows: TGTGCCAGCAGGGTACCAGGGAGGGCCTACGAGCAGTACTTC.

This chain joins TRBV4-1 and TRBJ2-1; tentative D call: TRBD1 (6 bases). This CDR3 region has 15 residues. The germline gives CDR1 MGHRA, CDR2 YSYEKL. V was trimmed by 1 base and J by 2 bases, leaving 9 bases between them. This CDR3 is CASSQVGAPYNEQFF. The CDR3 bases are TGCGCCAGCAGCCAAGTGGGGGCCCCCTACAATGAGCAGTTCTTC.

The V gene is TRBV5-1, the J gene TRBJ2-7, with 9 nucleotides matching TRBD2. Germline V gene sequence: CDR1 SGHRS, CDR2 YFSETQ. Trimming cost V 0 bases and J 2 bases; bases outside gene matches: 6. This CDR3 has 16 amino acids. The CDR3 loop is CASSLGLAASTYEQYF. CDR3 nucleotide sequence: TGCGCCAGCAGCTTGGGACTAGCGGCTTCTACCTACGAGCAGTACTTC.

The rearrangement uses TRBV10-3 and TRBJ2-1; 7 bases are a match to TRBD1. With V trimmed by 7 bases and J by 5 bases, 8 bases remained unmatched. Germline V gene lookup returns CDR1 ENHRY and CDR2 SYGVKD. The CDR3 spans 14 residues. The CDR3 here is CAITDRLENNEQFF. The CDR3 nucleotides read TGTGCCATCACGGACAGGCTGGAAAACAATGAGCAGTTCTTC.

This clone was seen just once. The chain uses TRBV29-1 and TRBJ2-2; 10 bases are a match to TRBD2. The length of the CDR3 is 15 residues. V lost 7 bases, J lost 4 bases, and 9 bases stayed unmatched. Germline-derived CDR1 and CDR2 are SQVTM and ANQGSEA. The CDR3 region has the DNA TGCAGCGGTAAACTAGCGGGATGGGGCACCGGGGAGCTGTTTTTT. This translates into CSGKLAGWGTGELFF.

The chain links TRBV19 to TRBJ2-7; 7 nucleotides line up with TRBD2. V was clipped by 0 bases and J by 2 bases; unmatched bases: 10. Germline V gene data show CDR1 as LNHDA and CDR2 as SQIVND (reference sequence). This CDR3 is built from 17 residues. The CDR3 loop is CASSIELARTSAYEQYF. In DNA, the CDR3 is TGTGCCAGTAGTATAGAGCTGGCCCGGACTAGTGCCTACGAGCAGTACTTC.

This clone was seen just once. The chain couples TRBV28 to TRBJ1-5; tentative D call: TRBD1 (5 bases). The germline V gene encodes CDR1 MDHEN and CDR2 SYDVKM. This CDR3 region has 13 residues. The V end lost 4 bases, the J end lost 7 bases, and 11 bases lay between the germline ends. CDR3 in DNA: TGTGCCAGCAGTTATAGGGGAGGGCAGCCCCAGCATTTT. Residues: CASSYRGGQPQHF.

J is TRBJ1-6 and V is TRBV18; 8 bases fit TRBD1. CDR1 is KGHSH, CDR2 LQKENI, per germline. Trimming took 1 base from V and 13 from J; bases not matched to a gene: 3. The CDR3 covers 13 residues. This CDR3 is CASSPQDRDPLHF. The CDR3 DNA follows: TGTGCCAGCTCACCACAGGACAGGGACCCCCTCCACTTT.